The 18 T cell receptor beta chains presented below share a single source sample, sequenced in a study of blood T cell repertoires in COVID-19 (dated by TCRdb to 2018 to 2020). The library was obtained by the immunoSEQ multiplex PCR assay. The table was pulled from immuneACCESS by TCRdb, which kept in-frame rearrangements only. Such tables lose some clones; where checked, under half of the loss comes from unresolved V genes, and the rest has no known cause. For this sample the table gives 95,000 to 110,000 clones, of which about 88% were detected only once. The ten most abundant clones make up roughly 5% of the sample. Sample: peripheral blood. Receptors originate from a human donor in a cohort sampled during active COVID-19.

The rearrangement uses TRBV19 and TRBJ1-5; 9 positions agree with TRBD1. CDR3 length equals 14 residues. The V gene's germline CDR1 is LNHDA and CDR2 SQIVND (reference sequence). V trimming: 5 bases; J trimming: 5 bases; junction bases outside the gene matches: 4. CDR3 nucleotides: TGTGCCAGTAGTGCTACAGGGGGCCATCAGCCCCAGCATTTT. It yields the protein CASSATGGHQPQHF.

The V gene is TRBV5-4, the J gene TRBJ2-7; TRBD1 agrees at 9 bases. Trimming cost V 9 bases and J 2 bases; bases outside gene matches: 9. Germline V gives CDR1 SGHNT, CDR2 YYREEE (reference sequence). The CDR3 loop spans 14 amino acids. The CDR3 protein is CATTRDRVPYEQYF. The CDR3 DNA is TGTGCCACCACCCGGGACAGGGTCCCCTACGAGCAGTACTTC.

This chain joins TRBV12-5 and TRBJ1-2; 9 positions match TRBD1. The CDR3 is 15 amino acids. V trimming: 9 bases; J trimming: 4 bases; junction bases outside the gene matches: 12. Germline assignment: CDR1 LGHNT and CDR2 FRNRAP. The CDR3 bases are TGTGCTAGCGGACCCACAGGGGGCTTCAGCTATGGCTACACCTTC. It is translated as CASGPTGGFSYGYTF. Based on the CDR3 plus reference TRBV12-5 and TRBJ1-2, the full variable domain is DARVTQTPRHKVTEMGQEVTMRCQPILGHNTVFWYRQTMMQGLELLAYFRNRAPLDDSGMPKDRFSAEMPDATLATLKIQPSEPRDSAVYFCASGPTGGFSYGYTFGSGTRLTVV.

V gene TRBV9 combines with J gene TRBJ2-3, with D uncertain. This CDR3 comprises 14 residues. Germline lookup yields CDR1 SGDLS and CDR2 YYNGEE. The ends were cut back, 7 bases at V and 5 bases at J, with 17 bases in the middle. This CDR3 is CASEDFPNGDTQYF. In DNA, the CDR3 is TGTGCCAGCGAAGACTTCCCGAACGGAGATACGCAGTATTTT.

This chain links TRBV15 with TRBJ1-2, with 9 bases identical to TRBD1. V gave up 4 bases and J gave up 7 bases; unmatched junction bases: 7. This CDR3 is built from 14 residues. Germline loops: CDR1 LNHNV, CDR2 YYDKDF (reference sequence). As DNA, the CDR3 is TGTGCCACCAGCATCCGCAGGACAGGGGCTGGCTACACCTTC. It specifies CATSIRRTGAGYTF.

The chain has TRBV28 and TRBJ2-7, with TRBD2 matching 14 bases. The CDR3 has 18 residues. The V segment lost 8 bases and the J segment 0 bases; nucleotides outside the gene matches: 12. Germline V lookup: CDR1 MDHEN, CDR2 SYDVKM. The CDR3 nucleotides are TGTGCCAGCCGCCTTCGGACTAGCGGGAGGACAAGCTCCTACGAGCAGTACTTC. Protein: CASRLRTSGRTSSYEQYF.

The gene calls are TRBV28 and TRBJ2-5, with D tentatively TRBD2 (6 bases). The germline V and J ends were trimmed by 0 bases and 4 bases, with 6 bases remaining between them. The length of the CDR3 is 13 residues. Germline V gives CDR1 MDHEN, CDR2 SYDVKM. For the CDR3, the DNA is TGTGCCAGCAGTTTATGGGGGGGAGAGACCCAGTACTTC. Translated: CASSLWGGETQYF.

The V gene is TRBV6-2 or TRBV6-3, the J gene TRBJ2-1; 9 bases align to TRBD1. Unmatched junction bases numbered 12, after V lost 5 bases and J lost 10 bases. The germline V gene encodes CDR1 MNHEY and CDR2 SVGEGT. There are 15 residues in the CDR3. CDR3: CASSKAGTGSREQFF. Here the CDR3 DNA reads TGTGCCAGCAGTAAAGCCGGGACAGGGAGTAGAGAGCAGTTCTTC.

V and J are TRBV18 and TRBJ1-1; TRBD1 is a possible D gene (6 bases). Germline CDR1 KGHSH, CDR2 LQKENI. The CDR3 runs to 14 residues. V shed 5 bases and J shed 0 bases, with 10 bases lying between them. DNA for the CDR3: TGTGCCAGCTCAAACAGGGAGATGAACACTGAAGCTTTCTTT. Its protein product is CASSNREMNTEAFF.

The chain links TRBV12-5 to TRBJ2-1; possibly TRBD2 for D (7 bases). Germline CDR1 reads LGHNT; CDR2 reads FRNRAP. CDR3 size: 14 residues. V lost 2 bases to trimming and J lost 6 bases, with 11 bases between them. CDR3 bases: TGTGCTAGTGGTTTGTGGGGGGGGCGCAATGAGCAGTTCTTC. Encoded protein: CASGLWGGRNEQFF.

The table lists this clone with a count of one. This chain uses TRBV19 with TRBJ2-1; D possibly corresponds to TRBD1 (6 bases). The CDR3 length is 15 residues. Germline V gene sequence: CDR1 LNHDA, CDR2 SQIVND (reference sequence). V gave up 6 bases and J gave up 2 bases, with 14 bases separating them. Here the CDR3 DNA reads TGTGCCAGTAGCCGGGACACCCCAACCTACAATGAGCAGTTCTTC. Its protein is CASSRDTPTYNEQFF.

The V gene is TRBV27, the J gene TRBJ2-1, with TRBD2 identical over 10 bases. The germline gives CDR1 MNHEY, CDR2 SMNVEV (reference sequence). The V and J ends lost 2 bases and 8 bases, in that order; junction bases with no gene match: 9. This CDR3 region has 16 residues. CDR3 in DNA: TGTGCCAGCAGTTTAAATGGGGCTAGCGGGGGCGATGAGCAGTTCTTC. Translation: CASSLNGASGGDEQFF.

The chain recombines TRBV5-4 with TRBJ1-1; D is possibly TRBD1 (6 bases). Germline V gene sequence: CDR1 SGHNT, CDR2 YYREEE (reference sequence). V was pared by 0 bases and J by 5 bases, with 11 bases between. The CDR3 spans 14 residues. The CDR3 coding sequence is TGTGCCAGCAGCTTGGTAGGGGGTGGAACTGAAGCTTTCTTT. Translated: CASSLVGGGTEAFF.

The CDR3 sequence is CASNRGLGTSYGYTF. CDR3 nucleotides: TGTGCCAGCAATCGGGGGTTGGGGACTAGCTATGGCTACACCTTC. The chain uses TRBV5-6 and TRBJ1-2; D possibly corresponds to TRBD1 (5 bases). V lost 6 bases, J lost 4 bases, and 19 bases lay in between. The germline V gene has CDR1 SGHDT and CDR2 YYEEEE. This CDR3 is built from 15 residues.

This clone showed up just once. This chain joins TRBV6-5 and TRBJ1-4; D gene ambiguous. There are 15 residues in the CDR3. V lost 6 bases and J lost 5, with 16 bases in between. From germline, CDR1 is MNHEY and CDR2 SVGAGI. CDR3: CASSQGRERNEKLFF. The CDR3 region has the DNA TGTGCCAGCAGCCAAGGCCGGGAAAGGAATGAAAAACTGTTTTTT.

V usage is TRBV29-1 and J usage is TRBJ2-1, with D unresolved. The CDR3 totals 13 residues. The ends were cut back, 3 bases at V and 1 base at J, with 7 bases in the middle. The germline CDR1 and CDR2 sequences are SQVTM and ANQGSEA. Written as DNA, the CDR3 is TGCAGCGTTGAGAGAACTTCCTACAATGAGCAGTTCTTC. Encoded protein: CSVERTSYNEQFF.

The chain uses TRBV18 and TRBJ1-2, with D tentatively TRBD1 (5 bases). The CDR3 totals 15 residues. Trimming left V 0 bases short and J 8 bases short, with 16 bases between. Per germline, CDR1 KGHSH and CDR2 LQKENI. CDR3 amino acids: CASSPPGGGTDGYTF. CDR3 DNA: TGTGCCAGCTCACCACCGGGCGGAGGGACGGACGGCTACACCTTC.

The V call is TRBV11-2, the J call TRBJ2-5; no definite D call. V gave up 1 base and J gave up 4 bases, with 10 bases separating them. The CDR3 contains 14 residues. The germline gives CDR1 SGHAT, CDR2 FQNNGV. The CDR3 region is CASSLGGQRETQYF. The DNA for the CDR3 is TGTGCCAGCAGCTTAGGTGGGCAACGAGAGACCCAGTACTTC. Using reference TRBV11-2 and TRBJ2-5 for the parts outside the CDR3, the full variable domain is EAGVAQSPRYKIIEKRQSVAFWCNPISGHATLYWYQQILGQGPKLLIQFQNNGVVDDSQLPKDRFSAERLKGVDSTLKIQPAKLEDSAVYLCASSLGGQRETQYFGPGTRLLVL.